This paragraph covers one T cell receptor (beta chain) sequence. The protocol was immunoSEQ multiplex PCR, while the TCRdb copy is restricted to in-frame clones and leaves out a portion. The data show millions of clones, over 85% seen once. The CDR3 length is 11 residues. The germline V and J ends were trimmed by 6 bases and 14 bases, with 11 bases remaining between them. From germline, CDR1 is MNHNS and CDR2 SASEGT. The data belong to a study of shared clonotypes between healthy human individuals. The rearrangement uses TRBV6-1 and TRBJ1-6, with no clear D. This sequence originates from a man aged 18 to 29 in good health. Sequenced sample: naive CD4+ T cells sorted from blood. Documented subset: CD45RA+ positively selected. The CDR3 loop is CASSESGALHF. CDR3 bases: TGTGCCAGCAGCGAATCAGGAGCCCTCCACTTT.